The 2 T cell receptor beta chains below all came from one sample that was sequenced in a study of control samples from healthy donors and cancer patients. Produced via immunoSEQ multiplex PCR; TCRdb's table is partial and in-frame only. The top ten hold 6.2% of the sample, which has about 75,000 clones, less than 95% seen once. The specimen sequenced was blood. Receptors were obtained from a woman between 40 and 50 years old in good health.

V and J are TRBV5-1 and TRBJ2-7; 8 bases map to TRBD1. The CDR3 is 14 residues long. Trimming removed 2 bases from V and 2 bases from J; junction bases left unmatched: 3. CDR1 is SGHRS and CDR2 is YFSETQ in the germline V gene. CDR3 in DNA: TGCGCCAGCAGCTTACAGGGGGAGACCTACGAGCAGTACTTC. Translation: CASSLQGETYEQYF. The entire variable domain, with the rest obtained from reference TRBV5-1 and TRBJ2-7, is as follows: KAGVTQTPRYLIKTRGQQVTLSCSPISGHRSVSWYQQTPGQGLQFLFEYFSETQRNKGNFPGRFSGRQFSNSRSEMNVSTLELGDSALYLCASSLQGETYEQYFGPGTRLTVT.

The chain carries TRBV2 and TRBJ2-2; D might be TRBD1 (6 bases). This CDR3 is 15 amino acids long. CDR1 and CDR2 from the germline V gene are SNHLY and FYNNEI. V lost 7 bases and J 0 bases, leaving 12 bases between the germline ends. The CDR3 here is CASNRVATNTGELFF. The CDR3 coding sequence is TGTGCCAGCAACAGGGTAGCCACGAACACCGGGGAGCTGTTTTTT.